This T cell receptor beta chain is from a study of T cell responses to AZD1222 COVID-19 vaccine (dated by TCRdb to about 2021). With respect to the entire study: TCR sequencing was performed for some 250 trial participants, of whom some 200 were given two doses of AZD1222 and around 25 were given two doses of MenACWY control vaccine. Trial participants were enrolled into age subgroups of 18-55, 56-69 and 70-plus years, which contained roughly 140, 27 and 60 TCR-sequenced participants, respectively. The investigation overall reported the following: Because no day 14 peak-response samples were available, the repertoires could be characterized only after the peak T cell response. Spike-specific TCR breadth and depth rose significantly after two AZD1222 doses compared with day 0 and with MenACWY recipients. Participants were mostly white British, with more females than males. The authors suggested clonal diversity may have been underestimated. Reportedly, close to half of the unique spike-specific TCRs recognized epitopes lying outside the regions that are mutated in the B.1.351 and B.1.1.7 variants. In the small 56-69-year group, the increase in depth fell short of significance, most likely because of low power. Conclusions about previously exposed vaccinees are limited, since just six AZD1222 recipients were seropositive for SARS-CoV-2 at baseline. The vaccine-associated CD4 TCRs covered the entire spike protein, and the dominant responses fell in regions 160-218 and 743-854.

CDR1 SGDLS and CDR2 YYNGEE are derived from the germline V gene. V loses 0 bases of germline sequence and J loses 4 bases, and the interval between the two ends is 19 bases. From its cysteine to its phenylalanine, the CDR3 spans 17 amino acids. Only CDR3 DNA remains: 51 bases, in frame from the first base. The CDR3 regions of human TCRbeta chains were subjected to immunosequencing. From the authors' description of their analysis: Repertoire TCRs were checked for matches against a reference library of SARS-CoV-2-specific TCRs that had been generated using the MIRA antigen-specificity platform. Breadth was defined as the fraction of unique TCRs that were SARS-CoV-2-associated. Depth was defined as the fraction of total T cells that were SARS-CoV-2-associated. Using the MIRA data, each spike-specific TCR was assigned both to the spike region to which the TCR was reactive and to a CD4 or CD8 class. Log10-transformed breadth and depth values were compared by one-way ANOVA with Sidak's multiple comparisons tests. Here the immuneACCESS table is served through TCRdb, limited to in-frame sequences with V and J called. Missing clones are a known gap in these copies; in checked studies unresolved V genes cover under half, and the rest lacks a known reason. The D gene and trimming were derived from the DNA, and the V and J assignments and clone size from that table. Across this sample there are 100,000 to 120,000 clones, with about 87% seen only once. The ten largest clones take up almost 6.5% of the sample.

Taken with the paper, the label for time point translates to: about 28 days (+/-7) after the second vaccine dose. AZD1222 recipients given second doses at about 4 weeks or at about 12 weeks were pooled, since spike-specific TCR depth and breadth were not found to differ between the two schedules. Vaccinee samples were obtained from the UK trials COV001 and COV002, which included a single-blind randomized controlled phase 2/3 trial of AZD1222 (ChAdOx1 nCoV-19) in healthy adults. For TCRbeta chain sequencing, PBMC samples from trial participants were taken at day 0 and at day 28 after the second dose. Note on this clone: Its cognate antigen has yet to be identified. Base qualities are missing; no much larger clone stands one base away.

The sequence is built from TRBV9 and TRBJ1-2; a tentative D match to TRBD1 spans 6 bases. This clonotype was obtained from an adult who received the AZD1222 COVID-19 vaccine. The material was peripheral blood, obtained 28 days after the second AZD1222 dose. In nucleotide form, the sequence is TGTGCCAGCAGCGTAGCCTCTGGGGGGGGCGCGGGCTATGGCTACACCTTC. This codes for CASSVASGGGAGYGYTF.